This T cell receptor beta chain emerged from a study of T cell repertoires in cytomegalovirus infection. TCRdb redid the calling of the reads with MiXCR, one entry per CDR3 protein. The table records hundreds of thousands of distinct CDR3 sequences, more than 9% of them present only once. V was shortened by 6 bases and J by 3 bases, with 12 bases between the two germline ends. CDR1 and CDR2 from the germline V gene are SGHNT and YENEEA. This CDR3 comprises 13 residues. The source is a human donor in good health (CMV status not recorded). Some clones in this sample may be carry-over from other donors' samples. The chain combines TRBV11-3 with TRBJ2-7, with D unclear. The sample taken for sequencing was PBMCs. In DNA form, the CDR3 reads TGTGCCAGCAGTCGGCAACCCCACTACGAGCAGTACTTC. This gives the protein CASSRQPHYEQYF. Filled out from reference TRBV11-3 and TRBJ2-7, the complete variable domain reads EAGVVQSPRYKIIEKKQPVAFWCNPISGHNTLYWYLQNLGQGPELLIRYENEEAVDDSQLPKDRFSAERLKGVDSTLKIQPAELGDSAVYLCASSRQPHYEQYFGPGTRLTVT.